This T cell receptor (beta chain) was profiled in a study of CD8 T cells in ankylosing spondylitis. Study observations and caveats: The study looked at matched synovial fluid samples from ankylosing spondylitis patients. Disease-linked clones were reported to be significantly enriched there. A TCR beta motif of under ten highly homologous variants seemed to mark ankylosing spondylitis blood. A subset of motif variants has previously been described in the synovial fluid and blood of reactive arthritis.

Library preparation for TCR beta used quantitative 5'-RACE with molecular barcodes. MiXCR was run by TCRdb on the 5' RACE reads, yielding one entry per CDR3 protein. The top ten clones hold 0.89% of a sample with roughly 470,000 distinct CDR3 sequences, around 26% of them seen once. A note on this clonotype: Its antigen is still unknown.

CDR3 length: 14 amino acids. V lost 4 bases and J lost 7, with 13 bases in between. Per germline, CDR1 LGHDT and CDR2 YNNKEL (reference sequence). Sequencing was carried out using blood, either unsorted or a sorted T cell fraction (not recorded which). The chain combines TRBV3-1 with TRBJ2-2; a weak D match, TRBD2 (6 bases). This TCR was sampled from a male donor with ankylosing spondylitis. The CDR3 protein is CASSPGRQYGELFF. DNA of the CDR3: TGTGCCAGCAGCCCGGGGAGGCAGTACGGGGAGCTGTTTTTT.